This is a list of T cell receptor beta chains from one sample in a study of cytomegalovirus exposure and HLA in healthy donors. TCRdb keeps only in-frame clones here, not all; method: immunoSEQ multiplex PCR. Of about 180,000 clones in the sample, under 90% were seen once. Source material: PBMCs. These receptors were obtained from a man aged 25 to 45 in good health and CMV-seropositive. Both conserved end residues are part of each CDR3. The D gene is left open where the match is weak. Where a row states a size, it is once, few, many or the class of an expanded clone; other rows omit it.

size,J,V,D,CDR3,DNA
NA,TRBJ1-5,TRBV6-5,NA,CASSSTGRGEGPQHF,TGTGCCAGCAGTTCCACAGGGCGCGGGGAGGGGCCCCAGCATTTT
NA,TRBJ2-1,TRBV7-9,NA,CASSPPAASYNEQFF,TGTGCCAGCAGCCCACCAGCGGCTTCCTACAATGAGCAGTTCTTC
NA,TRBJ1-5,TRBV4-3,TRBD1,CASSREVWTGANQPQHF,TGCGCCAGCAGCCGAGAGGTATGGACAGGGGCAAATCAGCCCCAGCATTTT
NA,TRBJ2-5,TRBV15,TRBD1,CATSRARGRETQYF,TGTGCCACCAGCAGAGCCAGGGGGCGTGAGACCCAGTACTTC
NA,TRBJ1-5,TRBV6-1,NA,CASSDIVGQLSNQPQHF,TGTGCCAGCAGTGATATAGTCGGACAGCTAAGCAATCAGCCCCAGCATTTT
NA,TRBJ2-7,TRBV6-5,NA,CASSPTSESHEQYF,TGTGCCAGCAGTCCTACGTCGGAGTCCCACGAGCAGTACTTC
once,TRBJ2-1,TRBV7-3,NA,CASSSEGGVGYNEQFF,TGTGCCAGCAGCTCGGAAGGGGGTGTGGGGTACAATGAGCAGTTCTTC
NA,TRBJ2-7,TRBV7-9,TRBD1,CASSRLMTGGVEQYF,TGTGCCAGCAGCCGATTGATGACAGGGGGTGTGGAGCAGTACTTC
once,TRBJ1-1,TRBV11-3,NA,CASSLEGTGLAFF,TGTGCCAGCAGCTTAGAAGGTACCGGGTTAGCTTTCTTT
NA,TRBJ2-2,TRBV6-5,TRBD2,CASSYSRGRAGELFF,TGTGCCAGCAGTTACTCTCGGGGGAGGGCCGGGGAGCTGTTTTTT
NA,TRBJ2-3,TRBV5-4,TRBD1,CASRGQASTDTQYF,TGTGCCAGCAGAGGACAGGCTAGCACAGATACGCAGTATTTT
NA,TRBJ2-1,TRBV4-1,TRBD1,CASSQGMGRGKFF,TGCGCCAGCAGCCAAGGGATGGGCAGGGGGAAATTCTTC
NA,TRBJ2-1,TRBV27,NA,CASSFPGNEQFF,TGTGCCAGCAGTTTCCCCGGGAATGAGCAGTTCTTC
once,TRBJ2-7,TRBV11-2,TRBD1,CASSLGRGTGHRMREQYF,TGTGCCAGCAGCTTAGGGAGAGGGACAGGGCATAGAATGCGCGAGCAGTACTTC
NA,TRBJ2-5,TRBV5-4,TRBD1,CASSLGTAFPYQETQYF,TGTGCCAGCAGCCTTGGGACAGCCTTTCCGTACCAAGAGACCCAGTACTTC
NA,TRBJ2-1,TRBV4-1,NA,CASSPIMRAHNEQFF,TGCGCCAGCAGCCCTATCATGCGGGCCCACAATGAGCAGTTCTTC
NA,TRBJ2-3,TRBV14,TRBD2,CASSQRPWTSAETDTQYF,TGTGCCAGCAGCCAACGACCGTGGACTAGCGCGGAAACAGATACGCAGTATTTT
NA,TRBJ2-1,TRBV11-3,NA,CASSPDGMDEQFF,TGTGCCAGCAGCCCTGACGGGATGGATGAGCAGTTCTTC
NA,TRBJ2-7,TRBV2,NA,CASSFQTGPYEQYF,TGTGCCAGCAGTTTTCAGACAGGCCCCTACGAGCAGTACTTC
NA,TRBJ2-5,TRBV30,TRBD2,CAWSVVAGGETQYF,TGTGCCTGGAGTGTCGTAGCGGGAGGGGAGACCCAGTACTTC
NA,TRBJ2-7,TRBV28,NA,CASSSTGTLTYEQYF,TGTGCCAGCAGTTCCACCGGGACTCTCACCTACGAGCAGTACTTC
NA,TRBJ2-3,TRBV7-8,TRBD2,CASSTRTSGRVGGTDTQYF,TGTGCCAGCAGCACCAGGACTAGCGGGAGGGTAGGAGGCACAGATACGCAGTATTTT
NA,TRBJ2-7,TRBV18,TRBD1,CASSYLETGSYEQYF,TGTGCCAGCTCATATCTCGAGACAGGGAGCTACGAGCAGTACTTC
NA,TRBJ1-2,TRBV7-2,NA,CASSPGQGSGGYTF,TGTGCCAGCAGTCCCGGACAAGGGTCGGGTGGCTACACCTTC
NA,TRBJ1-4,TRBV30,TRBD1,CAWSQGGQVGEKLFF,TGTGCCTGGAGTCAAGGAGGACAGGTTGGCGAAAAACTGTTTTTT
few,TRBJ1-6,TRBV27,NA,CASRLNQSPLHF,TGTGCCAGCAGATTAAATCAGTCACCCCTCCACTTT
NA,TRBJ1-2,TRBV5-1,TRBD1,CASSLHDRVGYTF,TGCGCCAGCAGCTTGCATGACAGGGTTGGCTACACCTTC
NA,TRBJ1-2,TRBV6-5,NA,CASSYSTVDYGYTF,TGTGCCAGCAGTTACTCGACAGTGGACTATGGCTACACCTTC
NA,TRBJ2-3,TRBV10-1,NA,CASSEYRLGHTDTQYF,TGCGCCAGCAGTGAGTACAGGCTAGGGCACACAGATACGCAGTATTTT
NA,TRBJ2-1,TRBV27,NA,CASSPGVRYNEQFF,TGTGCCAGCAGTCCAGGGGTCCGTTACAATGAGCAGTTCTTC
NA,TRBJ2-7,TRBV11-3,TRBD2,CASSLDRTSFSEQYF,TGTGCCAGCAGCTTAGATCGGACTAGCTTCTCCGAGCAGTACTTC
NA,TRBJ2-6,TRBV27,NA,CASSPLVGANVLTF,TGTGCCAGCAGTCCCCTTGTGGGGGCCAACGTCCTGACTTTC
NA,TRBJ1-4,TRBV27,TRBD1,CASCDRVGTTNEKLFF,TGTGCCAGCTGCGACAGGGTCGGGACAACTAATGAAAAACTGTTTTTT
NA,TRBJ2-7,TRBV27,NA,CASSLTTGRSSYEQYF,TGTGCCAGCAGTTTGACGACAGGGAGGTCGTCCTACGAGCAGTACTTC
once,TRBJ2-1,TRBV5-4,TRBD2,CASSSRTSGAYNEQFF,TGTGCCAGCAGCTCAAGGACTAGCGGGGCCTACAATGAGCAGTTCTTC
NA,TRBJ1-6,TRBV5-1,TRBD1,CASSLVRDSNSPLHF,TGCGCCAGCAGCTTGGTCCGGGACAGTAATTCACCCCTCCACTTT
NA,TRBJ1-4,TRBV27,NA,CASSFGAGGEKLFF,TGTGCCAGCAGTTTTGGGGCCGGTGGGGAAAAACTGTTTTTT
NA,TRBJ2-5,TRBV7-6,NA,CASSYNPGYQETQYF,TGTGCCAGCAGCTACAACCCGGGGTACCAAGAGACCCAGTACTTC
NA,TRBJ1-1,TRBV5-1,NA,CASSLSSWSTEAFF,TGCGCCAGCAGCTTGAGCAGCTGGAGCACTGAAGCTTTCTTT
NA,TRBJ2-2,TRBV19,TRBD1,CASSIGQGAGELFF,TGTGCCAGTAGTATCGGACAGGGGGCCGGGGAGCTGTTTTTT
NA,TRBJ2-7,TRBV9,NA,CASSVAAGTYEQYF,TGTGCCAGCAGCGTAGCAGCAGGAACCTACGAGCAGTACTTC
NA,TRBJ1-2,TRBV6-1,NA,CASSEGWGPGNYGYTF,TGTGCCAGCAGTGAGGGCTGGGGGCCGGGGAACTATGGCTACACCTTC
NA,TRBJ2-7,TRBV7-8,NA,CASSPGRRSTDEYEQYF,TGTGCCAGCAGCCCCGGTCGTAGGTCGACAGACGAGTACGAGCAGTACTTC
NA,TRBJ2-5,TRBV7-8,TRBD2,CASSLRTRLAGEQETQYF,TGTGCCAGCAGCTTAAGGACCAGACTAGCGGGGGAGCAAGAGACCCAGTACTTC
NA,TRBJ2-5,TRBV18,TRBD1,CASSPNTGGETQYF,TGTGCCAGCTCACCTAATACAGGGGGAGAGACCCAGTACTTC
NA,TRBJ1-5,TRBV5-6,NA,CASSLDSGYSNQPQHF,TGTGCCAGCAGCTTGGATTCGGGATATAGCAATCAGCCCCAGCATTTT
NA,TRBJ2-7,TRBV7-9,TRBD1,CASSDRDSAYEQYF,TGTGCCAGCAGCGACCGGGACAGTGCCTACGAGCAGTACTTC
once,TRBJ2-7,TRBV7-9,TRBD2,CSSSPLAGHRYYEQYF,TGTTCCAGCAGCCCCCTAGCGGGACATCGATACTACGAGCAGTACTTC
NA,TRBJ2-7,TRBV6-1,TRBD1,CASSEDGTGSYEQYF,TGTGCCAGCAGTGAAGACGGGACAGGCTCCTACGAGCAGTACTTC
NA,TRBJ1-2,TRBV4-1,NA,CASSQGQRNGRYTF,TGCGCCAGCAGCCAAGGACAGAGGAATGGGCGTTACACCTTC
NA,TRBJ2-3,TRBV6-4,NA,CASSASLGAGASTDTQYF,TGTGCCAGCAGCGCCTCCCTAGGTGCGGGCGCTAGCACAGATACGCAGTATTTT
NA,TRBJ2-2,TRBV9,TRBD2,CASSVNPGAGAGELFF,TGTGCCAGCAGCGTAAACCCTGGGGCGGGGGCCGGGGAGCTGTTTTTT